The next 18 T cell receptor beta chains were all read from a single sample in a study of vaccination effects on CD4 cells after COVID-19. After expansion with viral peptide pools in the ViraFEST assay, antigen-specific CD4+ T cells were sequenced. With approximately 10 days of culture completed, CD4+ T cells were isolated. The infection with SARS-CoV-2 (confirmed by PCR) occurred in this person between March and December 2020. Using immunoSEQ multiplex PCR, the repertoire was profiled, and TCRdb retains in-frame clones only, with some absent. This sample has under 20,000 clones; approximately 74% occur once, and the top ten carry about 15%. These TCRs' antigens remain unknown. The material sequenced was CD4+ T cells from PBMCs cultured with SARS-CoV-2 spike peptides, taken before COVID-19 vaccination. The source of these receptors is a human donor who had a prior SARS-CoV-2 infection.

The rearrangement uses TRBV7-3 and TRBJ2-3; D is unclear. CDR1 is SGHTA, CDR2 FQGTGA, per germline. The CDR3 covers 15 residues. Between the trimmed V and J ends, which lost 4 bases and 3 bases, there was a span of 14 bases. This chain's CDR3 is CASSWTAISTDTQYF. CDR3 in DNA: TGTGCCAGCAGCTGGACCGCGATAAGTACAGATACGCAGTATTTT.

The rearrangement joins TRBV20-1 to TRBJ2-7; D gene unclear. V lost 1 base, J lost 4 bases, and 5 bases lay in between. Looked up from germline, CDR1 is DFQATT and CDR2 is SNEGSKA (reference sequence). The CDR3 consists of 11 residues. The CDR3 DNA sequence: TGCAGTGCTAGAGCCCCATACGAGCAGTACTTC. It encodes CSARAPYEQYF.

A single count supports this clone. The chain has TRBV30 and TRBJ2-3; D not resolved. Per germline, CDR1 GTSNPN and CDR2 SVGIG (reference sequence). Trimming took off 4 bases at V and 4 bases at J, with 15 bases between the two ends. This CDR3 region has 14 residues. CDR3 region: CAWTPNSASDTQYF. In DNA, the CDR3 is TGTGCCTGGACCCCGAACAGTGCGTCAGATACGCAGTATTTT.

This clone came up once. The chain carries TRBV5-1 and TRBJ1-2, with 9 positions matching TRBD1. V shed 0 bases, J shed 8 bases, and the junction held 8 bases outside the gene matches. Germline V gives CDR1 SGHRS, CDR2 YFSETQ. The CDR3 is 15 residues long. The CDR3: CASSLVGTGSEGYTF. The CDR3 region has the DNA TGCGCCAGCAGCTTGGTTGGGACAGGGAGTGAGGGCTACACCTTC.

The chain has TRBV5-4 and TRBJ1-4; D perhaps matches TRBD1 (5 bases). V lost 0 bases, J lost 7 bases, and 10 bases lay in between. The CDR3 runs 14 residues. Germline-derived CDR1 and CDR2 are SGHNT and YYREEE (reference sequence). Written as DNA, the CDR3 is TGTGCCAGCAGCTTGGCCGGGACGGGTGAAAAACTGTTTTTT. This sequence encodes CASSLAGTGEKLFF.

This clone was detected only a few times. V is TRBV4-1 and J is TRBJ2-7, with D tentatively TRBD1 (6 bases). From germline, CDR1 is MGHRA and CDR2 YSYEKL. Trimming left V 3 bases short and J 2 bases short, with 14 bases between. This CDR3 has 15 residues. CDR3 sequence reads: CASSHPGTLPYEQYF. CDR3 sequence (DNA): TGCGCCAGCAGCCACCCCGGGACACTGCCCTACGAGCAGTACTTC.

The V and J genes are TRBV30 and TRBJ2-2, with 10 positions matching TRBD1. The CDR3 is 14 residues long. V lost 8 bases and J lost 3; bases outside the gene matches: 6. The germline CDR1 and CDR2 sequences are GTSNPN and SVGIG (reference sequence). For the CDR3, the DNA is TGTGCCACCAGACAGGGGGCGGACACCGGGGAGCTGTTTTTT. It translates to CATRQGADTGELFF.

This clone was found a few times. The chain couples TRBV19 to TRBJ1-6; D ambiguous. Trimming cost V 2 bases and J 6 bases, with 14 bases left between them. Germline V gives CDR1 LNHDA, CDR2 SQIVND (reference sequence). CDR3 length: 16 amino acids. CDR3 loop: CASSIKAVHLNSPLHF. CDR3 nucleotide sequence: TGTGCCAGTAGTATAAAGGCCGTCCATCTTAATTCACCCCTCCACTTT.

This chain joins TRBV7-9 and TRBJ1-1; tentatively, D is TRBD1 (5 bases). The CDR3 covers 15 residues. The germline CDR1 and CDR2 sequences are SEHNR and FQNEAQ (reference sequence). V was pared by 6 bases and J by 4 bases, with 18 bases between. CDR3 sequence reads: CASRPGLGDGTEAFF. The DNA for the CDR3 is TGTGCCAGCAGACCAGGACTGGGGGACGGCACTGAAGCTTTCTTT.

The table lists this clone with a few counts. This chain links TRBV3-1 (or the pseudogene TRBV3-2) with TRBJ2-1, with TRBD2 identical over 11 bases. Germline assignment: CDR1 LGHDT and CDR2 YNNKEL (reference sequence). The CDR3 loop spans 16 amino acids. The V and J ends lost 1 base and 7 bases, in that order; junction bases with no gene match: 6. CDR3 in amino acids: CASSQVGLAGQNEQFF. The CDR3 bases are TGTGCCAGCAGCCAAGTTGGACTAGCGGGCCAGAATGAGCAGTTCTTC.

This chain uses TRBV7-9 with TRBJ1-1; maybe TRBD1 (6 bases). Germline-derived CDR1 and CDR2 are SEHNR and FQNEAQ (reference sequence). Deletions cut 4 bases from V and 1 base from J, with 16 bases between. The CDR3 sequence is 16 residues long. The CDR3 protein is CASSSRPGTWNTEAFF. The CDR3 DNA sequence: TGTGCCAGCAGCTCCCGTCCCGGGACATGGAACACTGAAGCTTTCTTT.

The V call is TRBV2, the J call TRBJ1-1; tentative D call: TRBD1 (5 bases). The ends were cut back, 6 bases at V and 3 bases at J, with 14 bases in the middle. This CDR3 comprises 14 residues. Germline loops: CDR1 SNHLY, CDR2 FYNNEI. The CDR3 loop reads CASSPRARDTEAFF. The CDR3 coding sequence is TGTGCCAGCAGCCCTAGGGCCAGGGACACTGAAGCTTTCTTT.

A few counts support this clone. This chain joins TRBV24-1 and TRBJ2-2; weak D call: TRBD1 (6 bases). The CDR3 consists of 15 residues. Trimming stripped 7 bases from V and 3 bases from J, with 14 bases between. Germline V CDR1 and CDR2: KGHDR, SFDVKD. The CDR3: CATSHRDKHTGELFF. For the CDR3, the DNA is TGTGCCACCAGCCACCGGGACAAACACACCGGGGAGCTGTTTTTT.

This clone was seen a single time. The chain has TRBV30 and TRBJ1-1; TRBD1 matches at 8 bases. The V gene end was trimmed by 0 bases and the J gene end by 3 bases; junction bases not matched to a gene: 6. In germline, CDR1 is GTSNPN, CDR2 SVGIG (reference sequence). The CDR3 runs 15 residues. In DNA, the CDR3 is TGTGCCTGGAGTGTACATACAGGGGGTGACACTGAAGCTTTCTTT. It translates to CAWSVHTGGDTEAFF.

This rearrangement joins TRBV6-5 to TRBJ1-6; D is perhaps TRBD1 (6 bases). The CDR3 has 13 amino acids. V was clipped by 9 bases and J by 9 bases, with 15 bases between them. Germline CDR1 and CDR2: MNHEY and SVGAGI. The CDR3 region is CASARQEFSPLHF. CDR3 coding DNA: TGTGCCAGTGCCCGACAGGAATTTTCACCCCTCCACTTT.

The V gene is TRBV7-6, the J gene TRBJ2-1, with 10 positions matching TRBD2. The V gene's germline CDR1 is SGHVS and CDR2 FNYEAQ. This CDR3 has 17 amino acids. With 4 bases clipped from V and 5 bases from J, the junction kept 11 bases outside the gene matches. The chain's CDR3 is CASSSASSGSLDNEQFF. The CDR3 nucleotides are TGTGCCAGCAGCTCCGCGTCTAGCGGGAGCTTAGACAATGAGCAGTTCTTC.

The chain employs TRBV7-2 and TRBJ2-5; 8 bases match TRBD1. Germline values: CDR1 SGHTA, CDR2 FQGNSA. V shed 6 bases and J 2 bases; nucleotides not matched to a gene: 5. CDR3 size: 14 residues. The CDR3 reads CASSQQGGQETQYF. CDR3 DNA sequence: TGTGCCAGCAGTCAACAGGGGGGTCAAGAGACCCAGTACTTC. The full variable domain, in which reference TRBV7-2 and TRBJ2-5 provide the parts outside the CDR3, is GAGVSQSPSNKVTEKGKDVELRCDPISGHTALYWYRQSLGQGLEFLIYFQGNSAPDKSGLPSDRFSAERTGGSVSTLTIQRTQQEDSAVYLCASSQQGGQETQYFGPGTRLLVL.

The V call is TRBV7-9, the J call TRBJ2-2; 10 nucleotides match TRBD2. There are 15 residues in the CDR3. The germline CDR1 and CDR2 sequences are SEHNR and FQNEAQ (reference sequence). V lost 5 bases, J lost 5 bases, and 5 bases stayed unmatched. In DNA, the CDR3 is TGTGCCAGCAGCCGTGCTAGCGGGAGTACCGGGGAGCTGTTTTTT. This gives the protein CASSRASGSTGELFF. The full variable domain, with the rest looked up from reference TRBV7-9 and TRBJ2-2, is DTGVSQNPRHKITKRGQNVTFRCDPISEHNRLYWYRQTLGQGPEFLTYFQNEAQLEKSRLLSDRFSAERPKGSFSTLEIQRTEQGDSAMYLCASSRASGSTGELFFGEGSRLTVL.